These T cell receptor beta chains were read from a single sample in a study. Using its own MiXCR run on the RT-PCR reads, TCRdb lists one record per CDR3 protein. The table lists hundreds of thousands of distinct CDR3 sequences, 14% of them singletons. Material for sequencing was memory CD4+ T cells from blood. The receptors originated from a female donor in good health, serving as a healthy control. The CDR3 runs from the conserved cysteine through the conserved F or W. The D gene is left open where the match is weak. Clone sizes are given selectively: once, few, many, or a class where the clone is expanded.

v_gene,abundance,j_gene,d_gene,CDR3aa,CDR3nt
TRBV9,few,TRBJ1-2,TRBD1,CASSPTGGASYGYTF,TGTGCCAGCAGCCCCACAGGGGGCGCCTCCTATGGCTACACCTTC
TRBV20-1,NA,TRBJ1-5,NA,CSARTGMDNQPQHF,TGCAGTGCTAGAACAGGTATGGACAATCAGCCCCAGCATTTT
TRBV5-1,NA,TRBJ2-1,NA,CASSLAAGEGQFF,TGCGCCAGCAGCTTGGCGGCAGGGGAGGGGCAGTTCTTC
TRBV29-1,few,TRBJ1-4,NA,CSVSEGADEKLFF,TGCAGCGTTTCGGAAGGGGCAGACGAAAAACTGTTTTTT
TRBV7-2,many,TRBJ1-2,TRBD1,CASSFYAGGYGYTF,TGTGCCAGCAGCTTCTATGCAGGGGGTTATGGCTACACCTTC
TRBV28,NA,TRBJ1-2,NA,CASSFEEGILYGYTF,TGTGCCAGCAGTTTTGAAGAGGGAATACTCTATGGCTACACCTTC
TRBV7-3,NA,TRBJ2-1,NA,CASSVDRLDNEQFF,TGTGCCAGCAGCGTCGACAGACTAGACAATGAGCAGTTCTTC
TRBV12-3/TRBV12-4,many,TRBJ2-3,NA,CASSVETGRTDTQYF,TGTGCCAGCAGCGTTGAGACAGGCCGCACAGATACGCAGTATTTT
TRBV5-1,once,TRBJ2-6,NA,CASSLVATPSGANVLTF,TGCGCCAGCAGCTTGGTTGCCACGCCATCCGGGGCCAACGTCCTGACTTTC
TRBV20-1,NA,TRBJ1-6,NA,CSASFRVGRSNSPLHF,TGCAGTGCTAGTTTTAGGGTCGGCAGATCAAATTCACCCCTCCACTTT
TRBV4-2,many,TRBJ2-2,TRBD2,CASSHSPGLAVSGELFF,TGTGCCAGCAGCCATTCACCGGGACTAGCGGTCTCCGGGGAGCTGTTTTTT
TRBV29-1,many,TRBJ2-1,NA,CSALPENEQFF,TGCAGCGCCCTGCCTGAGAATGAGCAGTTCTTC
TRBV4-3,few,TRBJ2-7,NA,CASSQDHQGLYEQYF,TGCGCCAGCAGCCAAGATCATCAGGGCCTATACGAGCAGTACTTC
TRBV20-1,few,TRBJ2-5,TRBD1,CSARSPGGSGETQYF,TGCAGTGCTAGATCCCCAGGGGGCAGCGGAGAGACCCAGTACTTC
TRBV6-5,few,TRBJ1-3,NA,CASFAITRNTIYF,TGTGCCAGCTTCGCCATAACAAGGAACACCATATATTTT
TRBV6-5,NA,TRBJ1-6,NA,CASSYAAGQMNSPLHF,TGTGCCAGCAGTTACGCCGCCGGACAGATGAATTCACCCCTCCACTTT
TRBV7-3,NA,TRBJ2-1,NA,CASSGQIRGTEQFF,TGTGCCAGCAGCGGACAGATCCGGGGAACTGAGCAGTTCTTC
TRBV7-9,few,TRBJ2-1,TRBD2,CASSLEVVVAGYNEQFF,TGTGCCAGCAGCTTAGAGGTCGTGGTAGCGGGATACAATGAGCAGTTCTTC
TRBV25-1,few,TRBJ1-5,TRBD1,CASSQTGVRGNQPQHF,TGTGCCAGCAGTCAAACAGGGGTAAGGGGCAATCAGCCCCAGCATTTT
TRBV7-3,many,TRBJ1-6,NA,CASRRTSSGQNSPLHF,TGTGCCAGCAGGAGAACTTCCTCGGGGCAAAATTCACCCCTCCACTTT
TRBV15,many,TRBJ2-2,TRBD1,CATSREPPGQLTGELFF,TGTGCCACCAGCAGGGAACCCCCGGGACAGCTCACCGGGGAGCTGTTTTTT
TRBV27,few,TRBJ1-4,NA,CASRYTSTNEKLFF,TGTGCCAGCAGATACACCTCAACTAATGAAAAACTGTTTTTT
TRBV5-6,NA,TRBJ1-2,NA,CASTGTTYGYTF,TGTGCCAGCACCGGGACGACCTATGGCTACACCTTC
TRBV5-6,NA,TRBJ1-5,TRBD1,CASRRSGQGRFQPQHF,TGTGCCAGCCGTCGTTCGGGACAGGGTCGCTTTCAGCCCCAGCATTTT
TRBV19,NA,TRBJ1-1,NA,CASSQGTWSTEAFF,TGTGCCAGTAGTCAGGGTACTTGGTCTACTGAAGCTTTCTTT
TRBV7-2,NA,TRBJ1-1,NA,CASSWRSRSTEAFF,TGTGCCAGCAGCTGGAGGAGTAGGAGCACTGAAGCTTTCTTT
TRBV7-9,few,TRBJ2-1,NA,CASSLEPLSDEQFF,TGTGCCAGCAGCTTAGAACCCCTCTCTGATGAGCAGTTCTTC
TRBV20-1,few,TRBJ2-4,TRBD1,CSARDPPGQGAKNIQYF,TGCAGTGCTAGAGATCCCCCGGGACAGGGAGCCAAAAACATTCAGTACTTC
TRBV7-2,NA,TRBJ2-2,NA,CASSRSTRGSGTGELFF,TGTGCCAGCAGCCGCTCGACCAGGGGATCGGGTACCGGGGAGCTGTTTTTT
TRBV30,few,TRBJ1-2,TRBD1,CAWSVAGGIGYTF,TGTGCCTGGAGTGTGGCAGGGGGAATCGGCTACACCTTC
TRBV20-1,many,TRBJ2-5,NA,CSAPPQGQETQYF,TGCAGTGCCCCTCCCCAGGGCCAAGAGACCCAGTACTTC
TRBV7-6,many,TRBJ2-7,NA,CASSPRFGGTTYEQYF,TGTGCCAGCAGCCCCCGTTTTGGAGGAACGACCTACGAGCAGTACTTC
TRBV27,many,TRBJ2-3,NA,CASRTDFFTDTQYF,TGTGCCAGCAGGACGGACTTCTTCACAGATACGCAGTATTTT
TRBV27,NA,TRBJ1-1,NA,CASSTTGFSNTEAFF,TGTGCCAGCTCCACCACTGGATTTAGTAACACTGAAGCTTTCTTT
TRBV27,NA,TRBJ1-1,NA,CASKKQGHGSTEAFF,TGTGCCAGTAAGAAACAGGGACATGGAAGCACTGAAGCTTTCTTT
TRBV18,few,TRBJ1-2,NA,CASSPGERRGYTF,TGTGCCAGCTCACCGGGTGAACGGAGAGGCTACACCTTC
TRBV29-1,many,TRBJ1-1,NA,CSVGTMNTEAFF,TGCAGCGTCGGAACTATGAACACTGAAGCTTTCTTT
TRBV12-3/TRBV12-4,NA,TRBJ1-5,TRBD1,CASSLEGTDNQPQHF,TGTGCCAGCAGTTTAGAGGGGACAGATAATCAGCCCCAGCATTTT
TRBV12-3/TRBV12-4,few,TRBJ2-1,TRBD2,CASTVAGGNNEQFF,TGTGCCAGCACCGTAGCGGGGGGGAACAATGAGCAGTTCTTC
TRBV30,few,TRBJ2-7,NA,CAWSVRMGDYSVHEQYF,TGTGCCTGGAGTGTACGGATGGGCGACTACTCGGTCCACGAGCAGTACTTC
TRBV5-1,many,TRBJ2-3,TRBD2,CASSLGTSGSPDTQYF,TGCGCCAGCAGCCTTGGGACTAGCGGGAGTCCAGATACGCAGTATTTT
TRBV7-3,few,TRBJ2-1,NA,CASSLSSKAPFNEQFF,TGTGCCAGCAGCTTAAGTAGCAAGGCCCCTTTCAATGAGCAGTTCTTC
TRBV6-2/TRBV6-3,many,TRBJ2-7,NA,CASSKGGHYEQYF,TGTGCCAGCTCGAAGGGCGGCCACTACGAGCAGTACTTC
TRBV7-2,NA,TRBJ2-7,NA,CASSLDWGTNEQYF,TGTGCCAGCAGCTTGGACTGGGGGACAAACGAGCAGTACTTC
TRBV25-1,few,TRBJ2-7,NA,CASSDFEDPRYEQYF,TGTGCCAGCAGTGATTTCGAGGACCCGAGGTACGAGCAGTACTTC
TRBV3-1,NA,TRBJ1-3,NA,CASRSPGNTIYF,TGTGCCAGCAGGTCTCCTGGAAACACCATATATTTT
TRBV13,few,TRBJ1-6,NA,CASSPRPDSPLHF,TGTGCCAGCAGCCCCCGCCCGGATTCACCCCTCCACTTT
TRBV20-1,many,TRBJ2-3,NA,CSARNGNTQYF,TGCAGTGCTAGGAACGGAAATACGCAGTATTTT
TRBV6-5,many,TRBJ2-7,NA,CASSRQGGPYEQYF,TGTGCCAGCAGCCGACAGGGAGGCCCCTACGAGCAGTACTTC
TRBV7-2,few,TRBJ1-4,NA,CASSLNSVTNEKLFF,TGTGCCAGCAGCTTAAACAGCGTGACTAATGAAAAACTGTTTTTT
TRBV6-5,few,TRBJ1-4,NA,CASSYSDSRVLFF,TGTGCCAGCAGTTATTCGGACAGTCGGGTACTGTTTTTT
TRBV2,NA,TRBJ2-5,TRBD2,CASNGGLAVETQYF,TGTGCCAGCAACGGGGGACTAGCGGTAGAGACCCAGTACTTC
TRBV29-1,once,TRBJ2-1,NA,CSVAEGGGEQFF,TGCAGCGTTGCCGAGGGTGGGGGCGAGCAGTTCTTC